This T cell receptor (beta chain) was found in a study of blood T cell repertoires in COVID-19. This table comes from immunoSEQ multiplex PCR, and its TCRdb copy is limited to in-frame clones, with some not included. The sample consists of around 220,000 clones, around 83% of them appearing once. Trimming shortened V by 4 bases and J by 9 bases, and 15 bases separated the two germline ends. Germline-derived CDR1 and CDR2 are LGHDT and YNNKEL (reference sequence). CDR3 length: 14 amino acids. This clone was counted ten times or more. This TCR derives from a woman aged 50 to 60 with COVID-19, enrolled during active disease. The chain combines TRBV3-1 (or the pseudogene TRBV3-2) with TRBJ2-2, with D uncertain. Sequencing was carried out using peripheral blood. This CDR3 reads CASSLGLAVRELFF. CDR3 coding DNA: TGTGCCAGCAGCCTTGGTTTGGCCGTTCGGGAGCTGTTTTTT.